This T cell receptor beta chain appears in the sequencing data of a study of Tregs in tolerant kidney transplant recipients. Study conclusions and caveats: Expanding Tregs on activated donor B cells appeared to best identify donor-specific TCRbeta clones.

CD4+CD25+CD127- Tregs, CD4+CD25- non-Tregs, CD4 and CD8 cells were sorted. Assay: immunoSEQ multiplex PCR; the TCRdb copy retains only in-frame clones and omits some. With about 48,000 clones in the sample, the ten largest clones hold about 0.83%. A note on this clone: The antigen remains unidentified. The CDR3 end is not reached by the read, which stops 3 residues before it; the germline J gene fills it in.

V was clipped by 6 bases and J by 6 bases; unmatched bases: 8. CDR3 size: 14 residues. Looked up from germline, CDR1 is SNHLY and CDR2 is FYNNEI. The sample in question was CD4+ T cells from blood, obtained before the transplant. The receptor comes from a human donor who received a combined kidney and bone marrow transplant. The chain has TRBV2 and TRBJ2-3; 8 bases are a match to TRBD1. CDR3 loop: CASRRTGLGDTQYF. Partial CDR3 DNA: TGTGCCAGCAGACGGACAGGGTTGGGTGATACG. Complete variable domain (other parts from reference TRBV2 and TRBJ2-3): EPEVTQTPSHQVTQMGQEVILRCVPISNHLYFYWYRQILGQKVEFLVSFYNNEISEKSEIFDDQFSVERPDGSNFTLKIRSTKLEDSAMYFCASRRTGLGDTQYFGPGTRLTVL.